Below, 8 T cell receptor beta chains from the same sample are listed, as sequenced in a study of molecular identifiers for immune sequencing clone quantification. One entry per CDR3 protein, called by TCRdb with MiXCR from the PCR reads. The repertoire holds approximately 97,000 distinct CDR3 sequences, with approximately 24% as singletons. Sequences were obtained from naive CD8+ T cells from blood, with Jurkat cell RNA spiked in. The subset: FACS-sorted CD8+CD4-CCR7+CD45RA+ naive T cells. The source is a human donor in good health. Some libraries in this study had Jurkat cell RNA spiked in.

V usage is TRBV10-3 and J usage is TRBJ2-2; 11 nucleotides align to TRBD2. The CDR3 is 16 amino acids. Germline trimming cut 3 bases from V and 4 bases from J; bases unmatched to any gene: 4. CDR1 is ENHRY, CDR2 SYGVKD, per germline. CDR3 in amino acids: CAISEYSGGVTGELFF. DNA for the CDR3: TGTGCCATCAGTGAATATAGCGGGGGGGTCACCGGGGAGCTGTTTTTT.

The chain couples TRBV7-9 to TRBJ2-1; 12 bases agree with TRBD2. CDR3 length: 14 residues. Losses at the gene ends were 5 bases for V and 9 bases for J; bases not matched to a gene: 5. Germline V lookup: CDR1 SEHNR, CDR2 FQNEAQ (reference sequence). The CDR3 spells CASSRTSGGSEQFF. As DNA, the CDR3 is TGTGCCAGCAGCCGTACTAGCGGGGGGAGTGAGCAGTTCTTC.

This clonotype was found many times. V gene TRBV25-1 combines with J gene TRBJ1-1, with 10 bases aligning to TRBD1. The trim removed 6 bases at V and 2 bases at J, leaving 3 bases unmatched. The germline CDR1 and CDR2 sequences are MGHDK and SYGVNS. This CDR3 spans 14 amino acids. CDR3 sequence reads: CASRGQGRNTEAFF. CDR3 in DNA: TGTGCCAGCAGGGGACAGGGGCGCAACACTGAAGCTTTCTTT.

This clonotype showed up just a few times. The chain employs TRBV30 and TRBJ1-1; D gene unclear. Trimming took off 4 bases at V and 3 bases at J, with 12 bases between the two ends. The CDR3 is made up of 13 amino acids. Germline CDR1 is GTSNPN and CDR2 is SVGIG (reference sequence). This CDR3 reads CAWMVVMDTEAFF. CDR3 bases: TGTGCCTGGATGGTGGTTATGGACACTGAAGCTTTCTTT.

Comments on this clonotype: This could be a read error, since a much larger clone is one nucleotide away. The chain couples TRBV6-5 to TRBJ2-5; 7 positions match TRBD1. J lost 3 bases, V lost 8 bases, and 6 bases had no gene match. Germline values: CDR1 MNHEY, CDR2 SVGAGI. The CDR3 is 13 residues long. The CDR3 sequence: CASGTDREETQYF. CDR3 coding DNA: TGTGCCAGCGGTACCGACAGGGAAGAGACCCAGTACTTC.

A single count supports this clonotype. Since a much larger clone is just one base distant, this may be a read error. The chain recombines TRBV9 with TRBJ1-1; TRBD1 matches at 10 bases. CDR1 and CDR2 from the germline V gene are SGDLS and YYNGEE. This CDR3 is built from 14 residues. With 3 bases clipped from V and 5 bases from J, the junction kept 4 bases outside the gene matches. CDR3 DNA: TGTGCCAGCAGCGGACAGGGGGCGCGTACTGAAGCTTTCTTT. Amino acid sequence: CASSGQGARTEAFF.

This clonotype was recorded many times. In nucleotides, the CDR3 is TGTGCCAGCAGCTTACCAGCCGGGGGGAGGTCGGACTACGAGCAGTACTTC. It translates to CASSLPAGGRSDYEQYF. V and J are TRBV7-9 and TRBJ2-7; 7 bases are a match to TRBD2. The CDR3 has 17 amino acids. With 2 bases clipped from V and 3 bases from J, the junction kept 13 bases outside the gene matches. Per germline, CDR1 SEHNR and CDR2 FQNEAQ (reference sequence).

This clonotype came up a few times. This chain joins TRBV19 and TRBJ2-7; 11 bases fit TRBD1. This CDR3 spans 15 amino acids. CDR1 is LNHDA, CDR2 SQIVND, per germline (reference sequence). V shed 3 bases, J shed 3 bases, and the junction held 4 bases outside the gene matches. DNA of the CDR3: TGTGCCAGTAGTATCCCCGGGACAGGGGGCTACGAGCAGTACTTC. It translates to CASSIPGTGGYEQYF.